These 8 T cell receptor beta chains were sequenced from one sample in a study of cytomegalovirus exposure and HLA in healthy donors. Amplification used 60 Vbeta primers and 13 Jbeta primers. Sequenced by immunoSEQ multiplex PCR; TCRdb stores in-frame clones only, minus some. The data contain 150,000 to 200,000 clones, just over 75% of them seen just once; the ten biggest clones take up 1.5% to 1.7%. Input material: PBMCs. All receptors come from a man aged 40-49 years in good health and CMV-seronegative.

The rearrangement uses TRBV7-2 and TRBJ1-1; D ambiguous. The CDR3 covers 14 residues. The germline V gene has CDR1 SGHTA and CDR2 FQGNSA. V shed 3 bases and J shed 1 base, with 9 bases lying between them. The DNA for the CDR3 is TGTGCCAGCAGCTTCAGGCCGGCGAACACTGAAGCTTTCTTT. Protein product: CASSFRPANTEAFF.

V is TRBV7-9 and J is TRBJ2-1; D perhaps matches TRBD1 (6 bases). V gave up 8 bases and J gave up 7 bases, with 21 bases separating them. The CDR3 is 15 residues long. CDR1 is SEHNR and CDR2 is FQNEAQ in the germline V gene (reference sequence). CDR3 sequence: CASGEGHKTGNEQFF. CDR3 nucleotides: TGTGCCAGCGGTGAGGGACATAAAACTGGAAATGAGCAGTTCTTC.

The V and J genes are TRBV7-2 and TRBJ1-2, with D unclear. Trimming left V 5 bases short and J 7 bases short, with 14 bases between. The CDR3 has 13 residues. CDR1 is SGHTA and CDR2 is FQGNSA in the germline V gene. CDR3 loop: CASSPVEGFGYTF. The CDR3 bases are TGTGCCAGCAGCCCCGTCGAGGGTTTTGGCTACACCTTC.

This sequence joins TRBV5-5 and TRBJ2-7, with a tentative D call TRBD1 (6 bases). The V gene's germline CDR1 is SGHKS and CDR2 YYEKEE (reference sequence). The CDR3 is made up of 15 amino acids. V shed 4 bases and J shed 2 bases, with 16 bases lying between them. CDR3 in DNA: TGTGCCAGCAGCCCAACCGGGACATTACCCTACGAGCAGTACTTC. Its translation is CASSPTGTLPYEQYF.

The chain employs TRBV6-1 and TRBJ2-7; no definite D call. There are 14 residues in the CDR3. CDR1 MNHNS and CDR2 SASEGT come from the germline V gene. The V gene lost 5 bases and the J gene lost 4 bases, with 15 bases spanning the gap. CDR3 loop: CASSFRHFMYEQYV. The CDR3 DNA is TGTGCCAGCAGTTTCCGACACTTTATGTACGAGCAGTACGTC.

The rearrangement joins TRBV7-6 to TRBJ1-2, with D possibly TRBD1 on 6 matching bases. Germline CDR1 is SGHVS and CDR2 is FNYEAQ. The CDR3 is 17 residues long. V was pared by 5 bases and J by 0 bases, with 19 bases between. The CDR3 DNA sequence: TGTGCCAGCAGCCCAGAAGCCAGGACAGTAGCTAACTATGGCTACACCTTC. This encodes CASSPEARTVANYGYTF.

The chain's CDR3 is CASSYSLPGRNEQYF. CDR3 DNA: TGTGCCAGCAGTTACTCCCTTCCGGGGAGGAACGAGCAGTACTTC. The V gene is TRBV6-5, the J gene TRBJ2-7; D possibly corresponds to TRBD2 (6 bases). CDR3 length equals 15 residues. Per the germline V gene, CDR1 is MNHEY and CDR2 is SVGAGI. Trimming removed 0 bases from V and 5 bases from J, with 14 bases in between.

The chain combines TRBV28 with TRBJ1-2, with D possibly matching TRBD1 (5 bases). CDR1 and CDR2 (germline): MDHEN, SYDVKM. The CDR3 loop spans 16 amino acids. V dropped 5 bases and J dropped 5 bases, with 21 bases sitting between them. CDR3 sequence: CASSTPGGTRPYGYTF. DNA for the CDR3: TGTGCCAGCAGTACTCCTGGGGGGACGAGGCCATATGGCTACACCTTC.